This T cell receptor (beta chain) was captured in a study of blood T cell repertoires in COVID-19. Turning to the study itself: T cells, B-cell-depleted T cells, or PBMCs supplied cDNA or gDNA.

Resolution of symptoms, clearance, or two negative PCRs was present in recovered Cohort 3 donors. CDR1 is ENHRY and CDR2 is SYGVKD in the germline V gene. CDR3 length: 14 residues. The V gene end was trimmed by 2 bases and the J gene end by 3 bases; junction bases not matched to a gene: 2. Authors' data handling: Reference gene primer amplification gave nucleated cell count estimates. Assay: immunoSEQ multiplex PCR; the TCRdb copy retains only in-frame clones and omits some. That table furnishes V, J and clone size, whereas the DNA furnished D and trimming. The sample consists of 250,000 to 400,000 clones, roughly 89% of them appearing once.

The chain is built from TRBV10-3 and TRBJ2-7; 9 bases are a match to TRBD2. Source material: PBMCs or T cells enriched from blood (not recorded which). The source of this sequence is a man aged 60 to 69 who had recovered from COVID-19. CDR3 nucleotide sequence: TGTGCCATCAGTGAGGGGACTAGCTTCTACGAGCAGTACTTC. This translates into CAISEGTSFYEQYF.